These 27 T cell receptor beta chains were all obtained from the same sample, sequenced in a study of shared clonotypes between healthy human individuals. Sequencing used immunoSEQ multiplex PCR; TCRdb keeps in-frame clones, though not all of them. The table lists 800,000 to 950,000 clones, 95% to 97% of them singletons. Terminally differentiated effector memory CD45RA+ cells were excluded from the naive CD8 cells, which were CD45RO-negative and positively selected for CCR7. The sequencing sample was made of naive CD8+ T cells sorted from blood. These receptors were taken from a man aged 25-40 years in good health.

V gene TRBV6-5 combines with J gene TRBJ2-2, with D possibly matching TRBD1 (6 bases). The CDR3 runs 16 residues. V was clipped by 4 bases and J by 1 base, with 13 bases between them. CDR1 MNHEY and CDR2 SVGAGI come from the germline V gene. In DNA, the CDR3 is TGTGCCAGCAGTTTCTCAACGGACAGGAACACCGGGGAGCTGTTTTTT. Amino acids: CASSFSTDRNTGELFF.

The V gene is TRBV29-1, the J gene TRBJ2-7; TRBD1 matches 8 bases. Germline trimming cut 4 bases from V and 3 bases from J; bases unmatched to any gene: 5. From germline, CDR1 is SQVTM and CDR2 ANQGSEA. The CDR3 is 13 amino acids. CDR3 in DNA: TGCAGCGTTGGGACAGGGACCTTCTACGAGCAGTACTTC. Its translation: CSVGTGTFYEQYF.

V and J are TRBV9 and TRBJ1-5; tentative D call: TRBD1 (6 bases). V gave up 3 bases and J gave up 3 bases, with 7 bases separating them. This CDR3 comprises 13 residues. Looked up from germline, CDR1 is SGDLS and CDR2 is YYNGEE. CDR3 loop: CASSGQANQPQHF. The CDR3 DNA sequence: TGTGCCAGCAGCGGACAGGCCAATCAGCCCCAGCATTTT.

The chain is built from TRBV11-2 and TRBJ2-7; D is ambiguous. Trimming pared 3 bases from V and 1 base from J, leaving 13 bases between. Germline CDR1 and CDR2: SGHAT and FQNNGV. The CDR3 totals 15 residues. DNA of the CDR3: TGTGCCAGCAGCTTTAACGACGGGTCGTCCTACGAGCAGTACTTC. This codes for CASSFNDGSSYEQYF.

This chain connects TRBV5-4 to TRBJ2-5; D may be TRBD1 or TRBD2 (5 bases each). This CDR3 is built from 13 residues. Germline V gene data show CDR1 as SGHNT and CDR2 as YYREEE (reference sequence). The V gene lost 2 bases and the J gene lost 4 bases, with 9 bases spanning the gap. The CDR3 loop reads CASSFPGTETQYF. CDR3 nucleotide sequence: TGTGCCAGCAGCTTCCCGGGGACAGAGACCCAGTACTTC.

V and J are TRBV5-7 and TRBJ2-6; D gene ambiguous. TRBV5-7 is annotated as an ORF whose role is uncertain. The CDR3 is 19 amino acids. Deletions cut 1 base from V and 0 bases from J, with 17 bases between. CDR3 sequence reads: CASSLNCPLKFSGANVLTF. CDR3 DNA sequence: TGTGCCAGCAGCTTGAATTGCCCTTTAAAATTCTCTGGGGCCAACGTCCTGACTTTC.

The chain joins TRBV27 to TRBJ2-7; a weak D match, TRBD2 (6 bases). Germline loops: CDR1 MNHEY, CDR2 SMNVEV (reference sequence). V lost 6 bases and J 1 base, leaving 16 bases between the germline ends. The CDR3 length is 15 residues. In nucleotides, the CDR3 is TGTGCCAGCAGCTCCAGGGAGGCTGCTTCCTACGAGCAGTACTTC. It translates to CASSSREAASYEQYF.

The J gene is TRBJ2-5, the V gene TRBV7-2; D uncertain. V gave up 2 bases and J gave up 0 bases, with 13 bases separating them. This CDR3 is built from 16 residues. CDR1 and CDR2 from the germline V gene are SGHTA and FQGNSA. CDR3: CASSLLANPHQETQYF. DNA for the CDR3: TGTGCCAGCAGCTTATTGGCTAACCCGCACCAAGAGACCCAGTACTTC.

This clone has just one count. The chain joins TRBV9 to TRBJ2-1, with D perhaps matching TRBD1 or TRBD2 (6 bases each). Germline V CDR1 and CDR2: SGDLS, YYNGEE. V shed 2 bases and J shed 7 bases, with 22 bases lying between them. The CDR3 has 17 residues. In DNA form, the CDR3 reads TGTGCCAGCAGCGTTAGGGGGAGGACCCTCGTAGGGAATGAGCAGTTCTTC. It yields the protein CASSVRGRTLVGNEQFF.

Remarks on this clone: Other DNA sequences in this sample translate to the same CDR3. The chain has TRBV7-6 and TRBJ2-7; D is unresolved. Germline loops: CDR1 SGHVS, CDR2 FNYEAQ. The CDR3 has 13 residues. Trimming removed 1 base at V and 3 bases at J, with 7 bases between. The CDR3 here is CASSLGTGYEQYF. The CDR3 bases are TGTGCCAGCAGCTTAGGGACGGGCTACGAGCAGTACTTC.

V gene TRBV6-5 combines with J gene TRBJ2-7, with 8 nucleotides matching TRBD1. V shed 6 bases and J 2 bases; nucleotides not matched to a gene: 9. Germline lookup yields CDR1 MNHEY and CDR2 SVGAGI. The CDR3 is made up of 15 amino acids. CDR3 region: CASSRQGFFTYEQYF. CDR3 sequence (DNA): TGTGCCAGCAGCAGACAGGGGTTTTTCACCTACGAGCAGTACTTC.

This clone was seen only once. The V call is TRBV9, the J call TRBJ2-7; 9 bases line up with TRBD1. Germline trimming cut 3 bases from V and 4 bases from J; bases unmatched to any gene: 5. Germline CDR1 reads SGDLS; CDR2 reads YYNGEE. The CDR3 consists of 14 residues. The CDR3 loop is CASSGEGQGYEQYF. The CDR3 coding sequence is TGTGCCAGCAGCGGAGAGGGACAGGGATACGAGCAGTACTTC.

The chain carries TRBV21-1 and TRBJ2-7. TRBV21-1 is described as a pseudogene. This CDR3 has 14 amino acids. This chain's CDR3 is CASRKVPSLWEQYF. In DNA form, the CDR3 reads TGTGCCAGCAGAAAGGTCCCCTCCCTCTGGGAGCAGTACTTC.

J is TRBJ2-3 and V is TRBV29-1; maybe TRBD1 (7 bases). CDR3 size: 16 residues. Trimming removed 0 bases from V and 4 bases from J, with 17 bases in between. CDR1 is SQVTM and CDR2 is ANQGSEA in the germline V gene. This chain's CDR3 is CSVEDLGGGNADTQYF. DNA for the CDR3: TGCAGCGTTGAAGATCTCGGAGGGGGCAATGCAGATACGCAGTATTTT.

The rearrangement uses TRBV5-5 and TRBJ2-7; no reliable D call. The V and J ends lost 3 bases and 3 bases respectively, with 19 bases between them. This CDR3 comprises 16 residues. Germline V gives CDR1 SGHKS, CDR2 YYEKEE (reference sequence). CDR3 nucleotides: TGTGCCAGCAGCTCCAAAACGAAACTGACCAGCTACGAGCAGTACTTC. Translation: CASSSKTKLTSYEQYF.

The chain carries TRBV7-9 and TRBJ2-7; no clear D. V was trimmed by 6 bases and J by 3 bases, leaving 18 bases between them. The CDR3 contains 15 residues. Germline values: CDR1 SEHNR, CDR2 FQNEAQ (reference sequence). The CDR3 DNA reads as TGTGCCAGCAGAAGAGACTGGACCGATAACTACGAGCAGTACTTC. It codes for CASRRDWTDNYEQYF.

The chain recombines TRBV30 with TRBJ2-1; 9 bases agree with TRBD1. Germline V CDR1 and CDR2: GTSNPN, SVGIG (reference sequence). Unmatched junction bases numbered 6, after V lost 5 bases and J lost 4 bases. The CDR3 totals 14 residues. CDR3 residues: CAWAPGTGYNEQFF. The CDR3 region has the DNA TGTGCCTGGGCGCCCGGGACAGGGTACAATGAGCAGTTCTTC.

The rearrangement links TRBV27 to TRBJ2-7, with TRBD1 matching 7 bases. The CDR3 sequence is 12 residues long. The V segment lost 8 bases and the J segment 6 bases; nucleotides outside the gene matches: 7. Germline CDR1 is MNHEY and CDR2 is SMNVEV (reference sequence). This chain's CDR3 is CASARAGGEQYF. As DNA, the CDR3 is TGTGCCAGCGCTAGGGCAGGGGGCGAGCAGTACTTC.

The genes are TRBV30 and TRBJ2-3, with no clear D. V was pared by 0 bases and J by 2 bases, with 6 bases between. The germline V gene has CDR1 GTSNPN and CDR2 SVGIG (reference sequence). The CDR3 has 13 amino acids. The CDR3 DNA is TGTGCCTGGAGTGTTTTCAACACAGATACGCAGTATTTT. Amino acids: CAWSVFNTDTQYF.

The chain is built from TRBV2 and TRBJ2-1; the match to TRBD2 covers 13 bases. CDR1 is SNHLY and CDR2 is FYNNEI in the germline V gene. V lost 6 bases and J lost 7; bases outside the gene matches: 9. The CDR3 has 16 amino acids. Written as DNA, the CDR3 is TGTGCCAGCAGCGCGAGGACTAGCGGGAGTGGAAATGAGCAGTTCTTC. Protein product: CASSARTSGSGNEQFF.

The chain combines TRBV6-1 with TRBJ2-1; the D gene is possibly TRBD2 (5 bases). Germline CDR1 reads MNHNS; CDR2 reads SASEGT. The CDR3 runs 20 residues. The germline V and J ends were trimmed by 3 bases and 0 bases, with 24 bases remaining between them. CDR3 coding DNA: TGTGCCAGCAGTGACCCGGTAACCGGAGGCGGCGGCAGCTCCTACAATGAGCAGTTCTTC. Protein sequence: CASSDPVTGGGGSSYNEQFF.

V usage is TRBV29-1 and J usage is TRBJ1-1; no reliable D call. Per germline, CDR1 SQVTM and CDR2 ANQGSEA. Trimming removed 6 bases at V and 7 bases at J, with 15 bases between. There are 12 residues in the CDR3. CDR3 region: CSVHRAGSEAFF. In DNA form, the CDR3 reads TGCAGCGTACACCGGGCGGGGAGTGAAGCTTTCTTT.

This clone appeared a single time. The chain recombines TRBV14 with TRBJ1-4; D is unresolved. The CDR3 is 17 residues long. V was trimmed by 3 bases and J by 0 bases, leaving 14 bases between them. Germline CDR1 SGHDN, CDR2 FVKESK. This CDR3 reads CASSQDAFLPTNEKLFF. The DNA for the CDR3 is TGTGCCAGCAGCCAGGATGCTTTCCTTCCAACTAATGAAAAACTGTTTTTT.

The chain carries TRBV27 and TRBJ1-2; D ambiguous. Between the trimmed V and J ends, which lost 3 bases and 3 bases, there was a span of 11 bases. This CDR3 contains 14 residues. Germline-derived CDR1 and CDR2 are MNHEY and SMNVEV (reference sequence). This CDR3 is CASSLPGRYYGYTF. The DNA of the CDR3 is TGTGCCAGCAGTTTGCCAGGTAGGTACTATGGCTACACCTTC.

The J gene is TRBJ2-7, the V gene TRBV6-1; 8 bases match TRBD1. CDR3 length: 16 amino acids. V lost 0 bases to trimming and J lost 2 bases; unmatched junction nucleotides: 6. The germline V gene has CDR1 MNHNS and CDR2 SASEGT. CDR3 in DNA: TGTGCCAGCAGTGAAGCCTGGACAGGGACCACCTACGAGCAGTACTTC. It yields the protein CASSEAWTGTTYEQYF.

To note about this clone: Other DNA sequences within the sample encode an identical CDR3. The chain joins TRBV9 to TRBJ2-3; D remains unclear. The CDR3 consists of 14 residues. Germline CDR1 reads SGDLS; CDR2 reads YYNGEE. Trimming cost V 0 bases and J 8 bases, with 13 bases left between them. The CDR3 DNA is TGTGCCAGCAGCGTAGGGGGATCCGCTGGTACGCAGTATTTT. This sequence encodes CASSVGGSAGTQYF.

The table lists this clone with a count of one. J is TRBJ2-7 and V is TRBV5-1; D possibly uses TRBD1 or TRBD2 (6 bases each). This CDR3 contains 16 residues. Trimming took off 4 bases at V and 0 bases at J, with 17 bases between the two ends. The germline CDR1 and CDR2 sequences are SGHRS and YFSETQ. CDR3 loop: CASSANGGTSSYEQYF. In nucleotides, the CDR3 is TGCGCCAGCAGCGCAAACGGGGGCACCAGCTCCTACGAGCAGTACTTC.